This T cell receptor (beta chain) was identified during a study of T cells in Graves' hyperthyroidism and ophthalmopathy. Reasons for excluding patients were uncontrolled infection, other autoimmune disease, pregnancy or lactation. Blood was sampled at initial diagnosis of hyperthyroidism, prior to onset of any ophthalmopathy symptoms. TCR beta CDR3 region amplification was performed from RNA transcripts. When the TCR CDR3 underwent first-round RT-PCR, the HTBI primer set was used. TCRdb independently ran MiXCR on the multiplex PCR reads; one entry per CDR3 protein. The sample includes around 700,000 distinct CDR3 sequences, roughly a sixth seen only once; the top ten take 16%. This clonotype has ten or more counts. There are 14 residues in the CDR3. Germline CDR1 reads LGHDT; CDR2 reads YNNKEL (reference sequence). The V and J ends lost 3 bases and 0 bases respectively, with 6 bases between them.

The sequence was collected from a woman in her forties or fifties with Graves' hyperthyroidism that later progressed to Graves' ophthalmopathy. V and J are TRBV3-1 and TRBJ1-5; D unclear. The source material was blood. CDR3 nucleotide sequence: TGTGCCAGCAGCCATAGAAATAGCAATCAGCCCCAGCATTTT. It yields the protein CASSHRNSNQPQHF.